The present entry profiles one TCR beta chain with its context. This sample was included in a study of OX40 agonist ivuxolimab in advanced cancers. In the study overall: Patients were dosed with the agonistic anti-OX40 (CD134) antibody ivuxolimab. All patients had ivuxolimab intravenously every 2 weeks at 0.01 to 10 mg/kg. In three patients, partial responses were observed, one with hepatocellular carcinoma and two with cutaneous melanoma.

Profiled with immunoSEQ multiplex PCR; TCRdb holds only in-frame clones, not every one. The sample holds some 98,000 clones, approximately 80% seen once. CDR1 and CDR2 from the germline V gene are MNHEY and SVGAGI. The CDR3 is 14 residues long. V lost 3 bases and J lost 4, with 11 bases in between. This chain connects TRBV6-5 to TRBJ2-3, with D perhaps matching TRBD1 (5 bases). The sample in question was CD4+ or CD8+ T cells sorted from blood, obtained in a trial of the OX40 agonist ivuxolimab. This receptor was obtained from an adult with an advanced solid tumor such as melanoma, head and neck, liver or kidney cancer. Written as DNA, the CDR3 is TGTGCCAGCAGTTATTCCAGGGTCTCAGATACGCAGTATTTT. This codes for CASSYSRVSDTQYF.